This T cell receptor (beta chain) was profiled in a study of long-term antiretroviral therapy in people with HIV. This clone occurred a few times. Version v3.0 of the immunoSEQ assay was performed at survey level. Some clones are missing from TCRdb's copy, which holds only in-frame ones; the method was immunoSEQ multiplex PCR. The sample lists roughly 16,000 clones, 60% to 85% occurring once. Germline-derived CDR1 and CDR2 are LNHDA and SQIVND (reference sequence). Trimming removed 3 bases from V and 5 bases from J, with 19 bases in between. CDR3 length equals 16 residues. Before DNA extraction, roughly 1-11 million cryopreserved PBMC were held in the samples.

This chain uses TRBV19 with TRBJ2-5; D is ambiguous. Here the sequenced sample was unsorted PBMCs, taken roughly 2.1 years before starting antiretroviral therapy. This receptor was identified in a man between 25 and 39 years old with HIV. Written as DNA, the CDR3 is TGTGCCAGTAGTATCGGATCCCCCCCCGGTCTGGAGACCCAGTACTTC. Translation gives CASSIGSPPGLETQYF. The entire variable domain, with the rest obtained from reference TRBV19 and TRBJ2-5, is as follows: DGGITQSPKYLFRKEGQNVTLSCEQNLNHDAMYWYRQDPGQGLRLIYYSQIVNDFQKGDIAEGYSVSREKKESFPLTVTSAQKNPTAFYLCASSIGSPPGLETQYFGPGTRLLVL.